This is a list of T cell receptor beta chains from one sample in a study of T cells after yellow fever vaccination. TCRdb passed the 5' RACE reads through MiXCR, listing each CDR3 protein once. Counted here are about 350,000 distinct CDR3 sequences, around 12% occurring once; the ten biggest clones make up approximately 3.3%. Specimen: CD4+ T cells sorted from PBMCs, collected 15 days after the yellow fever booster vaccination. The receptors come from a man younger than 30 who received the YFV17D yellow fever vaccine. The CDR3 runs from the conserved cysteine through the conserved F or W. D genes are given only for firm matches. Clone size is shown for a subset of rows, as once, few, many or a class of expanded clone.

J | D | size | length | V | CDR3 | DNA
TRBJ1-2 | TRBD1 | NA | 12 | TRBV7-2 | CASSWTGRGYTF | TGTGCCAGCAGCTGGACAGGCCGTGGCTACACCTTC
TRBJ1-1 | NA | NA | 14 | TRBV20-1 | CSARDGGADTEAFF | TGCAGTGCTAGAGATGGGGGGGCCGACACTGAAGCTTTCTTT
TRBJ1-5 | NA | few | 17 | TRBV12-3/TRBV12-4 | CASSPSGGPGGNQPQHF | TGTGCCAGCAGCCCCAGCGGGGGGCCCGGGGGCAATCAGCCCCAGCATTTT
TRBJ1-2 | TRBD1 | NA | 15 | TRBV6-2/TRBV6-3 | CASSPLRQGLYGYTF | TGTGCCAGCAGTCCCCTTCGACAGGGACTGTATGGCTACACCTTC
TRBJ2-1 | TRBD2 | few | 19 | TRBV5-6 | CASSWDGLAGGGAYNEQFF | TGTGCCAGCAGCTGGGATGGGCTAGCGGGGGGAGGCGCCTACAATGAGCAGTTCTTC
TRBJ2-7 | TRBD1 | many | 16 | TRBV5-1 | CASSRRTGQYSYEQYF | TGCGCCAGCAGCCGGAGGACAGGGCAATACTCCTACGAGCAGTACTTC
TRBJ2-7 | NA | NA | 13 | TRBV4-3 | CASSRDGNYEQYF | TGCGCCAGCAGCCGCGACGGAAACTACGAGCAGTACTTC
TRBJ1-2 | NA | few | 14 | TRBV12-3/TRBV12-4 | CASSPGVNRYGYTF | TGTGCCAGCAGTCCAGGGGTAAACAGATATGGCTACACCTTC
TRBJ1-1 | NA | NA | 17 | TRBV15 | CATSRTPDRPMNTEAFF | TGTGCCACCAGCAGAACCCCAGACAGACCTATGAACACTGAAGCTTTCTTT
TRBJ1-1 | NA | few | 13 | TRBV11-3 | CASSVGPQRQAFF | TGTGCCAGCAGCGTGGGACCGCAAAGGCAAGCTTTCTTT